Shown below are 11 T cell receptor beta chains from a single sample sequenced in a study of blood T cell repertoires in COVID-19. Assay used: immunoSEQ multiplex PCR; TCRdb lists only in-frame clones, some missing. The sample gives about 260,000 clones, 86% of which show up once; just under 2% is in the top ten. The sample taken for sequencing was peripheral blood. The source is a man aged 25-45 years with active or convalescent COVID-19.

The V call is TRBV25-1, the J call TRBJ1-2; TRBD1 matches 7 bases. V dropped 5 bases and J dropped 0; count of bases not matched to a gene: 3. CDR1 MGHDK and CDR2 SYGVNS come from the germline V gene. The CDR3 has 14 amino acids. CDR3 nucleotide sequence: TGTGCCAGCAGTAGAGGGACAGCTAACTATGGCTACACCTTC. Its protein is CASSRGTANYGYTF.

This clone has just a few counts. This rearrangement joins TRBV19 to TRBJ1-5, with 12 nucleotides matching TRBD1. The CDR3 is 17 residues long. V gave up 5 bases and J gave up 6 bases; unmatched junction bases: 11. In germline, CDR1 is LNHDA, CDR2 SQIVND (reference sequence). For the CDR3, the DNA is TGTGCCAGTAGTCTCACCGGGACAGGGGGCGTCGGTCAGCCCCAGCATTTT. Translating gives CASSLTGTGGVGQPQHF.

The rearrangement joins TRBV4-3 to TRBJ2-2; D possibly corresponds to TRBD2 (5 bases). Germline lookup yields CDR1 LGHNA and CDR2 YSLEER. The CDR3 covers 15 residues. Trimming removed 8 bases at V and 2 bases at J, with 15 bases between. This CDR3 reads CASGRSRGNTGELFF. In DNA form, the CDR3 reads TGCGCCAGCGGTCGATCCCGGGGTAACACCGGGGAGCTGTTTTTT.

The chain joins TRBV3-1 (or the pseudogene TRBV3-2) to TRBJ2-7; D might be TRBD2 (5 bases). V was shortened by 0 bases and J by 2 bases, with 20 bases between the two germline ends. Germline assignment: CDR1 LGHDT and CDR2 YNNKEL (reference sequence). The CDR3 is made up of 18 amino acids. The CDR3 here is CASSQDAVTTDIPYEQYF. CDR3 coding DNA: TGTGCCAGCAGCCAAGATGCGGTGACTACCGACATACCCTACGAGCAGTACTTC.

V and J are TRBV7-9 and TRBJ2-3, with a possible D match to TRBD2 (7 bases). Trimming shortened V by 5 bases and J by 9 bases, and 21 bases separated the two germline ends. In germline, CDR1 is SEHNR, CDR2 FQNEAQ (reference sequence). This CDR3 spans 15 amino acids. DNA for the CDR3: TGTGCCAGCAGCCCAGCCGGGGGGCAGACAGGCACGCAGTATTTT. Translation: CASSPAGGQTGTQYF. Together with reference TRBV7-9 and TRBJ2-3, the CDR3 gives the full variable domain: DTGVSQNPRHKITKRGQNVTFRCDPISEHNRLYWYRQTLGQGPEFLTYFQNEAQLEKSRLLSDRFSAERPKGSFSTLEIQRTEQGDSAMYLCASSPAGGQTGTQYFGPGTRLTVL.

This clone was seen more than once but under ten times. The CDR3 sequence is CASSSRPPGTTNEKLFF. CDR3 coding DNA: TGCGCCAGCAGCTCAAGACCCCCAGGGACAACTAATGAAAAACTGTTTTTT. The rearrangement joins TRBV5-1 to TRBJ1-4; weak D call: TRBD1 (5 bases). This CDR3 is 17 amino acids long. V was trimmed by 3 bases and J by 0 bases, leaving 15 bases between them. Per the germline V gene, CDR1 is SGHRS and CDR2 is YFSETQ.

The V call is TRBV27, the J call TRBJ2-5; possible D gene TRBD2, 6 bases. Germline assignment: CDR1 MNHEY and CDR2 SMNVEV (reference sequence). V shed 3 bases and J shed 7 bases, with 15 bases lying between them. This CDR3 has 14 amino acids. The CDR3 sequence: CASSLAGLSGTQYF. CDR3 sequence (DNA): TGTGCCAGCAGTTTGGCAGGCCTTAGCGGGACCCAGTACTTC.

J is TRBJ2-7 and V is TRBV4-1; D possibly corresponds to TRBD2 (5 bases). This CDR3 spans 15 amino acids. Trimming stripped 2 bases from V and 3 bases from J, with 14 bases between. The germline CDR1 and CDR2 sequences are MGHRA and YSYEKL. The CDR3 reads CASSQHLVGSYEQYF. The CDR3, as DNA: TGCGCCAGCAGCCAACACTTGGTTGGGAGCTACGAGCAGTACTTC.

The chain uses TRBV21-1 and TRBJ2-3; TRBD1, the D gene given by the table, was not confirmed from the DNA. TRBV21-1 is a pseudogene segment. The CDR3 runs 13 residues. Here the CDR3 DNA reads TGTGCCAGCAGCATACAGACCACAGATACGCAGTATTTT. It codes for CASSIQTTDTQYF.

V is TRBV21-1 and J is TRBJ1-2. TRBV21-1 is classified as a pseudogene. The CDR3 runs to 16 residues. CDR3 in DNA: TGTGCCAGCAGCAAGAGGGTCTTTCAGGACAACTATGGCTACACCTTC. Its protein product is CASSKRVFQDNYGYTF.

The chain recombines TRBV27 with TRBJ1-4; TRBD1 matches 10 bases. The V segment lost 4 bases and the J segment 7 bases; nucleotides outside the gene matches: 12. CDR1 and CDR2 from the germline V gene are MNHEY and SMNVEV (reference sequence). This CDR3 region has 17 residues. This CDR3 reads CASSSSSRDRGGEKLFF. In DNA form, the CDR3 reads TGTGCCAGCAGTTCCAGCAGTAGGGACAGGGGTGGTGAAAAACTGTTTTTT.